These T cell receptor beta chains were read from a single sample in a study of cytomegalovirus exposure and HLA in healthy donors. Profiling relied on immunoSEQ multiplex PCR, and the TCRdb table lists in-frame clones only, not all of them. Of about 160,000 clones in the sample, roughly nine tenths were seen once. Sample: PBMCs. The receptors come from a woman younger than 45 in good health and CMV-seronegative. Each CDR3 is given with its conserved first and last residue.

V gene	CDR3 protein
TRBV19	CASSIGLNYNEQFF
TRBV10-3	CAISPGLAGSRSYNEQFF
TRBV2	CASRGQGSPNTEAFF
TRBV7-7	CASSDSRTERQYF
TRBV6-4	CASSDSFRTGGFLGEETQYF
TRBV29-1	CSVGVVPQGAGNEQFF
TRBV5-4	CASRTSGGGNEQYF
TRBV5-1	CASSSDRAGTEAFF
TRBV27	CASSLQGRNQPQHF
TRBV2	CASSFPGTGDLYGYTF
TRBV19	CASSSGDQPQHF
TRBV5-6	CASSYGSSNQPQHF
TRBV28	CASSLGEGNEKLFF
TRBV10-3	CAIRTSADNEQFF
TRBV2	CASRETDSGNTIYF
TRBV29-1	CSATGGNTEAFF
TRBV5-4	CASSSGGIIAGVMAQYF
TRBV11-2	CASSLVAFAGQGSYEQYF
TRBV27	CASSFSGFGELFF
TRBV6-1	CATKTGGSEAFF
TRBV13	CASTRLGQTYEQYF
TRBV28	CASSLTSHYNEQFF
TRBV6-5	CASSYGSSSEKLFF
TRBV19	CASSPGGGSYEQYF
TRBV7-2	CASLLSGRGSYNEQFF
TRBV9	CASTPGAWSTDTQYF
TRBV11-2	CASSSNSLPSGTNEQFF
TRBV6-4	CASSADWAGELFF
TRBV5-6	CASSLLVGGSPDTQYF
TRBV9	CASSHSGTDPAGYTF
TRBV28	CASSLMTAMNTEAFF
TRBV5-1	CASSEPGPASGEQYF
TRBV7-6	CASSPGDRGYEQYF
TRBV5-1	CASSLPQRETDTQYF
TRBV9	CASSAHGTTEAFF
TRBV15	CATSERGTSGSGSYEQYF
TRBV4-3	CASSQEPGGAYGYTF
TRBV2	CASSEARVTLQYF
TRBV7-9	CASSLLAGGPPETQYF
TRBV6-1	CASSELVFREGNTIYF
TRBV2	CASSFDRSQETQYF
TRBV14	CASSQLAGYNEQFF
TRBV7-9	CASTLGPDSYEQYF
TRBV5-4	CASSEGVVGTDTQYF
TRBV28	CASSTPGQTQAFF
TRBV6-1	CASSPKHMFYEQYF
TRBV5-1	CASSGGQAPSYEQYF
TRBV19	CASSRSGQGESGANVLTF
TRBV19	CASSTRGRGNSYEQYF
TRBV6-5	CASSYSMGSHGYTF
TRBV2	CASTLDRWNTEAFF
TRBV19	CASSIAGVTEAFF
TRBV27	CASSGWTGAGELFF
TRBV28	CASINGGVKETQYF
TRBV11-1	CASSLARGSGAAGEQYF
TRBV9	CASSENRGQPDSYNEQFF
TRBV4-3	CASSQGGRGAVEQFF